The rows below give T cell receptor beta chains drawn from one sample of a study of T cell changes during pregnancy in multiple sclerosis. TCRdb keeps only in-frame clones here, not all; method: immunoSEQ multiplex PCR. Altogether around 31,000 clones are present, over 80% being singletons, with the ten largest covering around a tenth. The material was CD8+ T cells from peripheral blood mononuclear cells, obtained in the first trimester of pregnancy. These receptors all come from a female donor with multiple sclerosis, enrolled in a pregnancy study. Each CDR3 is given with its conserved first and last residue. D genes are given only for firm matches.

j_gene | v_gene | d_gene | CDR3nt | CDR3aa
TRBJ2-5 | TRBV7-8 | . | TGTGCCAGCAGCCCCCATAGGGGACAAGAGACCCAGTACTTC | CASSPHRGQETQYF
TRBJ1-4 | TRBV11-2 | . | TGTGCCAGCAGCTTAGGAGGCAGGGTGGCTGAAAAACTGTTTTTT | CASSLGGRVAEKLFF
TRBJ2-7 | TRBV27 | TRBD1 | TGTGCCAGCAGTTCACTCGGACAGGGGTTATACGAGCAGTACTTC | CASSSLGQGLYEQYF
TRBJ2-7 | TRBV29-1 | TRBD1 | TGCAGCGTTGCGGGACAGGGGTACGAGCAGTACTTC | CSVAGQGYEQYF
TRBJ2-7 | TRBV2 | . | TGTGCCAGCAGTGAAGCACCTAGCAGCTACGAGCAGTACTTC | CASSEAPSSYEQYF
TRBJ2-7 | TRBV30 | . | TGTGCCTGGAGTGAAGACAAATGGGAGGACGAGCAGTACTTC | CAWSEDKWEDEQYF
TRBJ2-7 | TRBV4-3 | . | TGCGCCAGCAGCCAAGAACTACGGGACGAGCAGTACTTC | CASSQELRDEQYF
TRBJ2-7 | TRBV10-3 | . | TGTGCCATCAGTGAGGAAGCATTCTACGAGCAGTACTTC | CAISEEAFYEQYF
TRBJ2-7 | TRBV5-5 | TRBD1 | TGCGCCAGCAGCCAAGATGAGGGGACAGGAGGATACGAGCAGTACTTC | CASSQDEGTGGYEQYF
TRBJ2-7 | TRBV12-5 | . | TGTGCTAGTGGTTCCCCGTACGAGCAGTACTTC | CASGSPYEQYF